One and the same sample provided the 13 T cell receptor beta chains below, sequenced in a study of blood T cell repertoires in COVID-19. Some clones are missing from TCRdb's copy, which holds only in-frame ones; the method was immunoSEQ multiplex PCR. In the table there are 65,000 to 70,000 clones, 75% to 95% of which are singletons. Sequenced sample: peripheral blood. These receptors came from a human donor with active COVID-19. The donor label of this sample is uncertain.

The CDR3 DNA follows: TGTGCCAGCTCACCCGGACAGGACAATCAGCCCCAGCATTTT. Translating it yields CASSPGQDNQPQHF. The rearrangement joins TRBV18 to TRBJ1-5; 7 positions agree with TRBD1. V trimming: 3 bases; J trimming: 3 bases; junction bases outside the gene matches: 2. The V gene's germline CDR1 is KGHSH and CDR2 LQKENI. The CDR3 spans 14 residues.

J is TRBJ1-5 and V is TRBV28, with a weak D call TRBD1 (5 bases). Per the germline V gene, CDR1 is MDHEN and CDR2 is SYDVKM. This CDR3 comprises 15 residues. V was clipped by 8 bases and J by 1 base, with 15 bases between them. As DNA, the CDR3 is TGTGCCAGCCGAACCTACCAGGGAAGCAATCAGCCCCAGCATTTT. Translation: CASRTYQGSNQPQHF.

V and J are TRBV7-9 and TRBJ2-7; D is possibly TRBD1 (6 bases). The V and J ends lost 2 bases and 3 bases respectively, with 11 bases between them. CDR1 is SEHNR and CDR2 is FQNEAQ in the germline V gene (reference sequence). The CDR3 runs 14 residues. The CDR3 here is CASSLNPDSYEQYF. The CDR3 bases are TGTGCCAGCAGCTTAAACCCGGACAGCTACGAGCAGTACTTC.

The chain carries TRBV3-1 (or the pseudogene TRBV3-2) and TRBJ2-4, with TRBD2 as a possible D gene (5 bases). The germline CDR1 and CDR2 sequences are LGHDT and YNNKEL (reference sequence). CDR3 length: 14 amino acids. The V end lost 0 bases, the J end lost 5 bases, and 8 bases lay between the germline ends. The CDR3 region is CASSQDWRENIQYF. CDR3 in DNA: TGTGCCAGCAGCCAAGATTGGCGGGAAAACATTCAGTACTTC.

The CDR3 bases are TGTGCCAGCAGTTATGGGACTCAATACAATGAGCAGTTCTTC. This gives the protein CASSYGTQYNEQFF. J is TRBJ2-1 and V is TRBV6-2 or TRBV6-3; tentative D call: TRBD2 (6 bases). CDR1 is MNHEY, CDR2 SVGEGT, per germline. Trimming cost V 3 bases and J 4 bases, with 10 bases left between them. The CDR3 sequence is 14 residues long.

This rearrangement joins TRBV5-1 to TRBJ2-5; 7 nucleotides align to TRBD1. This CDR3 has 15 amino acids. Germline lookup yields CDR1 SGHRS and CDR2 YFSETQ. V shed 4 bases and J 5 bases; nucleotides not matched to a gene: 11. CDR3 region: CASSLLPGTEETQYF. CDR3 DNA sequence: TGCGCCAGCAGCCTGTTACCCGGGACAGAGGAGACCCAGTACTTC.

A few counts support this clone. This sequence joins TRBV5-5 and TRBJ1-5, with unresolved D. With 2 bases removed from V and 9 bases from J, the gap between germline ends came to 15 bases. The CDR3 extends over 14 amino acids. Germline V gene lookup returns CDR1 SGHKS and CDR2 YYEKEE (reference sequence). This CDR3 is CASSFSPREVPQHF. CDR3 DNA sequence: TGTGCCAGCAGCTTTTCCCCCCGGGAGGTGCCCCAGCATTTT.

CDR3 nucleotide sequence: TGCGCCAGCAGCCCCGGACTAGCGGGAGGGAGAGAGACCCAGTACTTC. This translates into CASSPGLAGGRETQYF. The chain carries TRBV5-1 and TRBJ2-5, with 15 bases fitting TRBD2. The CDR3 is 16 amino acids. Germline loops: CDR1 SGHRS, CDR2 YFSETQ. The V and J ends lost 4 bases and 4 bases, in that order; junction bases with no gene match: 5.

The chain combines TRBV18 with TRBJ2-3; 8 bases align to TRBD2. The germline V gene encodes CDR1 KGHSH and CDR2 LQKENI. Trimming cost V 6 bases and J 0 bases; bases outside gene matches: 5. CDR3 length: 15 amino acids. CDR3 sequence: CASSLRGESTDTQYF. The CDR3 DNA follows: TGTGCCAGCTCCCTGCGGGGGGAAAGCACAGATACGCAGTATTTT.

The rearrangement joins TRBV28 to TRBJ2-7; 9 bases are a match to TRBD2. CDR3 length equals 15 residues. Looked up from germline, CDR1 is MDHEN and CDR2 is SYDVKM. Trimming removed 9 bases from V and 7 bases from J; junction bases left unmatched: 16. In DNA, the CDR3 is TGTGCCAGTAGAGTAGCGGGAGAGGAGTCGCGGGAGCAGTACTTC. Its protein is CASRVAGEESREQYF. The full variable domain, its missing parts supplied by reference TRBV28 and TRBJ2-7, is DVKVTQSSRYLVKRTGEKVFLECVQDMDHENMFWYRQDPGLGLRLIYFSYDVKMKEKGDIPEGYSVSREKKERFSLILESASTNQTSMYLCASRVAGEESREQYFGPGTRLTVT.

The chain carries TRBV10-3 and TRBJ2-1, with 9 bases lining up with TRBD2. CDR1 and CDR2 from the germline V gene are ENHRY and SYGVKD. V shed 4 bases and J 5 bases; nucleotides not matched to a gene: 6. CDR3 length: 15 residues. CDR3 coding DNA: TGTGCCATCAGTGTCAGACTAGCGGAGAACAATGAGCAGTTCTTC. This gives the protein CAISVRLAENNEQFF.

The chain combines TRBV9 with TRBJ1-2; maybe TRBD1 (5 bases). V gave up 0 bases and J gave up 4 bases, with 13 bases separating them. The CDR3 consists of 15 residues. The germline CDR1 and CDR2 sequences are SGDLS and YYNGEE. The CDR3 region has the DNA TGTGCCAGCAGCGTAGAAACAGGCGGACCCTATGGCTACACCTTC. This codes for CASSVETGGPYGYTF.

The V and J genes are TRBV6-7 and TRBJ2-5; D may be TRBD2 (7 bases). TRBV6-7 is reported as an ORF; its role is uncertain. Trimming left V 2 bases short and J 5 bases short, with 21 bases between. This CDR3 spans 17 amino acids. CDR3 residues: CASSYQREGGGRETQYF. DNA for the CDR3: TGTGCCAGCAGTTACCAGAGAGAGGGGGGGGGACGCGAGACCCAGTACTTC.